This T cell receptor beta chain comes out of a study of cytotoxic CD8 clonotypes in ibrutinib-treated CLL. Across the whole study: After a median of 68 months, some 14 patients stayed remitted and some twelve progressed; responses had been partial in some 25 and complete in 2. General study results and limits: Sustained-remission patients were sampled at one set of times and progressing patients at different ones. Public clonotypes were rare and shrank or held steady on treatment.

A note on this clone: The antigen remains unidentified.

The germline V gene has CDR1 MNHEY and CDR2 SVGAGI. Trimming took 4 bases from V and 6 from J, leaving 13 bases between them. There are 14 residues in the CDR3. Assay: immunoSEQ multiplex PCR; the TCRdb copy retains only in-frame clones and omits some. Of approximately 50,000 clones detected, 69% appear once; the ten largest clones hold roughly 13%. This TCR was recovered from a human donor with chronic lymphocytic leukemia. The genes are TRBV6-5 and TRBJ2-1; possibly TRBD2 for D (6 bases). The specimen comprised PBMCs, sampled after 12 months of ibrutinib treatment. Written as DNA, the CDR3 is TGTGCCAGCAGTTCCGGGGGACTCCGCAATGAGCAGTTCTTC. Translating it yields CASSSGGLRNEQFF.